This is a list of T cell receptor beta chains from one sample in a study of T cell responses to AZD1222 COVID-19 vaccine. Profiled with immunoSEQ multiplex PCR; TCRdb holds only in-frame clones, not every one. The repertoire includes over 130,000 clones, 80% to 95% of them detected once, and about 4.8% sits in the top ten. Here the sequenced sample was peripheral blood, taken on day 0 of AZD1222 vaccination. These TCRs come from an adult in good health. CDR3s include the opening cysteine and the closing phenylalanine or tryptophan. The order of the fields is V gene, D gene, J gene, clone size, CDR3 protein, CDR3 DNA. The D gene is left open where the match is weak. The size of a clone is reported for some rows only, either as once, few or many, or as a class for expanded clones.

v_gene: TRBV4-1; d_gene: NA; j_gene: TRBJ2-7; abundance: NA; CDR3aa: CASSQVAGVLSEQYF; CDR3nt: TGCGCCAGCAGCCAAGTGGCAGGGGTATTAAGCGAGCAGTACTTC
v_gene: TRBV7-8; d_gene: NA; j_gene: TRBJ1-3; abundance: NA; CDR3aa: CASSSTGTVTTIYF; CDR3nt: TGTGCCAGCAGCTCGACAGGAACCGTTACCACCATATATTTT
v_gene: TRBV15; d_gene: NA; j_gene: TRBJ1-1; abundance: NA; CDR3aa: CATGGQKNTEAFF; CDR3nt: TGTGCCACCGGGGGGCAGAAGAACACTGAAGCTTTCTTT
v_gene: TRBV5-4; d_gene: NA; j_gene: TRBJ2-5; abundance: NA; CDR3aa: CASSSAGRDEETQYF; CDR3nt: TGTGCCAGCAGCAGCGCCGGGCGGGATGAAGAGACCCAGTACTTC
v_gene: TRBV28; d_gene: NA; j_gene: TRBJ2-7; abundance: NA; CDR3aa: CASRTREKGMSYEQYF; CDR3nt: TGTGCCAGCAGGACCCGGGAAAAGGGGATGTCCTACGAGCAGTACTTC
v_gene: TRBV28; d_gene: TRBD1; j_gene: TRBJ2-2; abundance: NA; CDR3aa: CASSLWTGSGLTGELFF; CDR3nt: TGTGCCAGCAGTTTATGGACAGGGAGTGGTCTCACCGGGGAGCTGTTTTTT
v_gene: TRBV28; d_gene: NA; j_gene: TRBJ1-1; abundance: NA; CDR3aa: CASSLLWGSHIMNTEAFF; CDR3nt: TGTGCCAGCAGTTTATTGTGGGGGTCCCATATCATGAACACTGAAGCTTTCTTT
v_gene: TRBV27; d_gene: NA; j_gene: TRBJ2-5; abundance: NA; CDR3aa: CASSLSPIQETQYF; CDR3nt: TGTGCCAGCAGTTTATCCCCCATCCAAGAGACCCAGTACTTC
v_gene: TRBV5-6; d_gene: TRBD2; j_gene: TRBJ2-7; abundance: NA; CDR3aa: CASSPTSGGISEQYF; CDR3nt: TGTGCCAGCAGCCCGACTAGCGGGGGCATCAGCGAGCAGTACTTC
v_gene: TRBV12-3/TRBV12-4; d_gene: TRBD1; j_gene: TRBJ1-4; abundance: NA; CDR3aa: CASRGTGTEKLFF; CDR3nt: TGTGCCAGCAGGGGGACAGGGACTGAAAAACTGTTTTTT
v_gene: TRBV27; d_gene: TRBD1; j_gene: TRBJ1-6; abundance: NA; CDR3aa: CASSKTGVTSPLHF; CDR3nt: TGTGCCAGCAGCAAAACAGGGGTGACTTCACCCCTCCACTTT
v_gene: TRBV5-1; d_gene: TRBD1; j_gene: TRBJ1-2; abundance: NA; CDR3aa: CASSSGQGQGINYGYTF; CDR3nt: TGCGCCAGCAGCTCTGGACAGGGACAAGGTATTAACTATGGCTACACCTTC
v_gene: TRBV27; d_gene: TRBD1; j_gene: TRBJ1-4; abundance: NA; CDR3aa: CASSPGTGLLEKLFF; CDR3nt: TGTGCCAGCAGCCCCGGGACAGGGCTTTTGGAAAAACTGTTTTTT
v_gene: TRBV7-9; d_gene: TRBD1; j_gene: TRBJ1-4; abundance: NA; CDR3aa: CASSLEGQGTAGEKLFF; CDR3nt: TGTGCCAGCAGCTTAGAGGGACAGGGGACCGCGGGGGAAAAACTGTTTTTT
v_gene: TRBV29-1; d_gene: NA; j_gene: TRBJ1-4; abundance: once; CDR3aa: CSVRLINEKLFF; CDR3nt: TGCAGCGTTCGGCTTATTAATGAAAAACTGTTTTTT
v_gene: TRBV28; d_gene: NA; j_gene: TRBJ1-1; abundance: NA; CDR3aa: CASSLTMWGGGNTEAFF; CDR3nt: TGTGCCAGCAGTTTAACGATGTGGGGAGGTGGGAACACTGAAGCTTTCTTT
v_gene: TRBV7-6; d_gene: NA; j_gene: TRBJ1-5; abundance: NA; CDR3aa: CASSFGGFNQPQHF; CDR3nt: TGTGCCAGCAGCTTTGGGGGTTTCAATCAGCCCCAGCATTTT
v_gene: TRBV7-6; d_gene: NA; j_gene: TRBJ2-2; abundance: NA; CDR3aa: CASSLAAAGRLAFANTGELFF; CDR3nt: TGTGCCAGCAGCTTAGCGGCCGCGGGACGGTTAGCATTCGCGAACACCGGGGAGCTGTTTTTT
v_gene: TRBV6-4; d_gene: NA; j_gene: TRBJ1-1; abundance: NA; CDR3aa: CASSEGIRTEAFF; CDR3nt: TGTGCCAGCAGTGAGGGTATACGGACTGAAGCTTTCTTT
v_gene: TRBV5-1; d_gene: NA; j_gene: TRBJ1-1; abundance: NA; CDR3aa: CASSPAGNTEAFF; CDR3nt: TGCGCCAGCAGCCCCGCCGGGAACACTGAAGCTTTCTTT
v_gene: TRBV28; d_gene: TRBD1; j_gene: TRBJ2-7; abundance: NA; CDR3aa: CASRKDRGYLYEQYF; CDR3nt: TGTGCCAGCAGGAAGGACAGGGGGTATCTCTACGAGCAGTACTTC
v_gene: TRBV3-1/TRBV3-2; d_gene: TRBD1; j_gene: TRBJ2-4; abundance: once; CDR3aa: CASSQDIRRGLSKNIQYF; CDR3nt: TGTGCCAGCAGCCAAGATATCCGCAGGGGGCTGTCCAAAAACATTCAGTACTTC
v_gene: TRBV11-3; d_gene: TRBD1; j_gene: TRBJ2-2; abundance: NA; CDR3aa: CASSPTGDRDFAETGELFF; CDR3nt: TGTGCCAGCAGTCCAACCGGGGACAGGGATTTCGCGGAGACCGGGGAGCTGTTTTTT
v_gene: TRBV29-1; d_gene: NA; j_gene: TRBJ1-2; abundance: once; CDR3aa: CSVEEGRGYYGYTF; CDR3nt: TGCAGCGTTGAAGAGGGAAGGGGCTACTATGGCTACACCTTC
v_gene: TRBV11-2; d_gene: TRBD2; j_gene: TRBJ2-1; abundance: NA; CDR3aa: CASSLDGETSGVGSYNEQFF; CDR3nt: TGTGCCAGCAGCTTAGATGGGGAGACTAGCGGGGTGGGCTCCTACAATGAGCAGTTCTTC